The 4 T cell receptor beta chains reported below all come from one sample, sequenced in a study of blood T cells in healthy people across ages (dated by TCRdb to the mid-2010s). Libraries were prepared through 5' RACE. The sequencer was an Illumina HiSeq 2500. A second roughly 6 to 12 cycle PCR used a sample-barcoded 5' primer and a J-beta primer mix. Using fastp trimming at Q25 and MiXCR clonotype assembly, TCRdb reanalyzed the public sequencing data and kept in-frame beta chains. For every CDR3 protein sequence, its rows merge into one entry that carries the most common genes and DNA. This sample comprises roughly 930,000 distinct CDR3 sequences, around 48% of them detected only once. About an eighth of the sample belongs to the ten largest clones. Sequencing was performed on blood. These receptors were collected from a young man in good health.

This chain uses TRBV12-3 or TRBV12-4 with TRBJ1-5, with D possibly matching TRBD1 (6 bases). The CDR3 extends over 17 amino acids. V lost 6 bases, J lost 3 bases, and 21 bases lay in between. The DNA of the CDR3 is TGTGCCAGCAGCAAAAAAAGATCGGGGGCGATCAATCAGCCCCAGCATTTT. Protein: CASSKKRSGAINQPQHF.

The J gene is TRBJ2-2, the V gene TRBV9, with TRBD1 matching 7 bases. The CDR3 runs to 17 residues. The J segment lost 3 bases and the V segment lost 3 bases, leaving 11 bases of the junction unmatched. Per the germline V gene, CDR1 is SGDLS and CDR2 is YYNGEE. The CDR3: CASSALPDRADTGELFF. CDR3 nucleotide sequence: TGTGCCAGCAGCGCGCTCCCTGACAGGGCGGACACCGGGGAGCTGTTTTTT.

The J gene is TRBJ2-7, the V gene TRBV12-3 or TRBV12-4; D uncertain. V lost 10 bases and J lost 0, with 13 bases in between. This CDR3 region has 13 residues. The CDR3 here is CATRRSSSYEQYF. The CDR3 nucleotides are TGTGCCACCCGAAGATCGAGCTCCTACGAGCAGTACTTC.

The V gene is TRBV18, the J gene TRBJ1-6; D is unresolved. CDR1 is KGHSH, CDR2 LQKENI, per germline. The CDR3 is 13 residues long. The V end lost 9 bases, the J end lost 0 bases, and 6 bases lay between the germline ends. CDR3 residues: CASGSSYNSPLHF. In DNA, the CDR3 is TGTGCCAGTGGAAGCTCCTATAATTCACCCCTCCACTTT. Based on the CDR3 plus reference TRBV18 and TRBJ1-6, the full variable domain is NAGVMQNPRHLVRRRGQEARLRCSPMKGHSHVYWYRQLPEEGLKFMVYLQKENIIDESGMPKERFSAEFPKEGPSILRIQQVVRGDSAAYFCASGSSYNSPLHFGNGTRLTVT.